The text below deals with one T cell receptor (beta chain). Here immunoSEQ multiplex PCR was the method, and the copy in TCRdb shows in-frame clones only, minus some. In the table there are 15,000 to 19,000 clones, 82% of which are singletons. This CDR3 region has 14 residues. Trimming removed 1 base from V and 6 bases from J, with 7 bases in between. The V gene's germline CDR1 is LGHDT and CDR2 YNNKEL (reference sequence). The data belong to a study of blood T cell repertoires in COVID-19. Overall study: From the United States, Italy and Spain came samples of acute and convalescent COVID-19. T cells, B-cell-depleted T cells, or PBMCs supplied cDNA or gDNA.

The V and J genes are TRBV3-1 (or the pseudogene TRBV3-2) and TRBJ1-6; TRBD1 is a possible D gene (6 bases). The sequencing input was peripheral blood. The TCR originated in a man older than 75 with active or convalescent COVID-19. The CDR3 loop reads CASSQVTGNSPLHF. In DNA, the CDR3 is TGTGCCAGCAGCCAAGTGACAGGTAATTCACCCCTCCACTTT.